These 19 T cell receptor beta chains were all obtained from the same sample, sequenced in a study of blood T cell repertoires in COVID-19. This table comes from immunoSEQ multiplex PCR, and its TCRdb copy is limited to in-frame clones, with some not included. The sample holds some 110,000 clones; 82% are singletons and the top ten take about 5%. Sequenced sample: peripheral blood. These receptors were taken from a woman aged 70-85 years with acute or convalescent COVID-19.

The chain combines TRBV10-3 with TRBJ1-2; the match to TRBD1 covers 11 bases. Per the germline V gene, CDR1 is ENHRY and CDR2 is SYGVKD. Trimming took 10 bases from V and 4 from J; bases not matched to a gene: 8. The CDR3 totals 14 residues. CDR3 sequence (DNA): TGTGCCACCGGACGGGACAGGGGGTCCTATGGCTACACCTTC. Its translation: CATGRDRGSYGYTF.

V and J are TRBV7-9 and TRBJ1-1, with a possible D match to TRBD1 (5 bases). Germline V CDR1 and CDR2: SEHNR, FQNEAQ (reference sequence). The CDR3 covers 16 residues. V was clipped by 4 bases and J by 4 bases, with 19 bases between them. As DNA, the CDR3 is TGTGCCAGCAGCTCCCCGGGCAGGGAAGGGATCACTGAAGCTTTCTTT. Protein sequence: CASSSPGREGITEAFF.

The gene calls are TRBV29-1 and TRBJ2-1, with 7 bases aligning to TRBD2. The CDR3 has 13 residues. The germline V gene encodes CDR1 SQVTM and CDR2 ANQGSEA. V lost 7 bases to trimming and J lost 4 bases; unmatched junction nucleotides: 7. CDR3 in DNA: TGCAGCGCTGGGGGACTACAATACAATGAGCAGTTCTTC. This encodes CSAGGLQYNEQFF.

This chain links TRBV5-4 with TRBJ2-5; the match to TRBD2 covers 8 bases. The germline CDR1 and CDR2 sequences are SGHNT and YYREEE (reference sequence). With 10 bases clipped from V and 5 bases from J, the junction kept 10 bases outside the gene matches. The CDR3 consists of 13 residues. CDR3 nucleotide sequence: TGTGCCTCCCGGTTCCGGGGGGGGGAGACCCAGTACTTC. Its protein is CASRFRGGETQYF.

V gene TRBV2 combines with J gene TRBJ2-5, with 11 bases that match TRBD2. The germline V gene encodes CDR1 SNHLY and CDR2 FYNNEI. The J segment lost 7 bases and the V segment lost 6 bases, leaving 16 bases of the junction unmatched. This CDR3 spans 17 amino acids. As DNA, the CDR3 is TGTGCCAGCAGGGACCAACTAGCGGGGGCCGTGGAACGGACCCAGTACTTC. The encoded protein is CASRDQLAGAVERTQYF.

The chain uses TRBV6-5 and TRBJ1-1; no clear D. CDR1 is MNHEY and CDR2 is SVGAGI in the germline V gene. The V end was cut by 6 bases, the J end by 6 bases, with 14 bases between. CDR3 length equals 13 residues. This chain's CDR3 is CASSLSTGSEAFF. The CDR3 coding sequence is TGTGCCAGCAGCCTCTCTACGGGGTCTGAAGCTTTCTTT.

The CDR3 sequence: CAWSGLRGQPQHF. DNA of the CDR3: TGTGCCTGGAGTGGGCTCAGGGGCCAGCCCCAGCATTTT. The chain links TRBV30 to TRBJ1-5; D may be TRBD1 (6 bases). V dropped 1 base and J dropped 7 bases, with 11 bases sitting between them. Germline V gene sequence: CDR1 GTSNPN, CDR2 SVGIG (reference sequence). This CDR3 comprises 13 residues.

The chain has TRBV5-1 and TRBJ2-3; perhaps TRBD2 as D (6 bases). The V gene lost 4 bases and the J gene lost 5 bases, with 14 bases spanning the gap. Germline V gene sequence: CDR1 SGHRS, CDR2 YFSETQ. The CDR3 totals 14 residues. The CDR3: CASSGLLAEDTQYF. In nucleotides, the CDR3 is TGCGCCAGCAGCGGCCTCTTAGCGGAAGATACGCAGTATTTT. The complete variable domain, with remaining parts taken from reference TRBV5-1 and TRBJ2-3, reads KAGVTQTPRYLIKTRGQQVTLSCSPISGHRSVSWYQQTPGQGLQFLFEYFSETQRNKGNFPGRFSGRQFSNSRSEMNVSTLELGDSALYLCASSGLLAEDTQYFGPGTRLTVL.

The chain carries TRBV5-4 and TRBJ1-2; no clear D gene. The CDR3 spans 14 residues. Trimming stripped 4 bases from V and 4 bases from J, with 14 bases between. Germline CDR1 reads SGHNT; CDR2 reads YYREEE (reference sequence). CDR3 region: CASSLNSRSYGYTF. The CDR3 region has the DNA TGTGCCAGCAGCCTAAACAGTCGCAGCTATGGCTACACCTTC.

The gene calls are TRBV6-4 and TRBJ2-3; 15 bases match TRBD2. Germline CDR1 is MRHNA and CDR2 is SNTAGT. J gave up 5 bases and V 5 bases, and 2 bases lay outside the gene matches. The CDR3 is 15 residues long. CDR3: CASSRTSGGEDTQYF. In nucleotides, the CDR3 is TGTGCCAGCAGTCGGACTAGCGGGGGGGAAGATACGCAGTATTTT.

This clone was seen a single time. For the CDR3, the DNA is TGTGCCAGCTCGCCCGGGGACAGGGCTGGAAACACCATATATTTT. It specifies CASSPGDRAGNTIYF. The rearrangement uses TRBV18 and TRBJ1-3, with 9 nucleotides matching TRBD1. Looked up from germline, CDR1 is KGHSH and CDR2 is LQKENI. V was pared by 6 bases and J by 2 bases, with 5 bases of the junction left unmatched. CDR3 length equals 15 residues.

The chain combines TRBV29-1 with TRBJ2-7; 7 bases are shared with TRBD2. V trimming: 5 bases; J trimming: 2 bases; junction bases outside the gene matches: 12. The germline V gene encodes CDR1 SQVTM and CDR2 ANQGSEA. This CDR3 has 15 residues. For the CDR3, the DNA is TGCAGCGTTTCGAACGCCCCAGGGACTACCTACGAGCAGTACTTC. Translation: CSVSNAPGTTYEQYF.

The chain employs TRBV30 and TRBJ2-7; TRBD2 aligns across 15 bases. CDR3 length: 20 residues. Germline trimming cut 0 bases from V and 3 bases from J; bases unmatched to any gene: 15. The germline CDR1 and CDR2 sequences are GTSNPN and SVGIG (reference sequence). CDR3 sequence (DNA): TGTGCCTGGAGTGTACGTGGAGGACTAGCGGGGGGGCAGCTAAACTACGAGCAGTACTTC. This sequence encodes CAWSVRGGLAGGQLNYEQYF.

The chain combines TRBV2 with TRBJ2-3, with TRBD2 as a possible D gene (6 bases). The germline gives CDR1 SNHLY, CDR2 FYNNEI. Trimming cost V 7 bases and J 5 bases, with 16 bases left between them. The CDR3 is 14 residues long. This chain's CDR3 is CASILAMSGDTQYF. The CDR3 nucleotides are TGTGCCAGCATTCTAGCGATGTCAGGAGATACGCAGTATTTT.

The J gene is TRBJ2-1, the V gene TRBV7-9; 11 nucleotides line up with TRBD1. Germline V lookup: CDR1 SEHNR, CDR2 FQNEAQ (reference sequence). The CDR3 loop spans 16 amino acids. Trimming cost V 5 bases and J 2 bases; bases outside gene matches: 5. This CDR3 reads CASSGQGASTYNEQFF. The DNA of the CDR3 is TGTGCCAGCAGCGGACAGGGGGCCAGCACCTACAATGAGCAGTTCTTC.

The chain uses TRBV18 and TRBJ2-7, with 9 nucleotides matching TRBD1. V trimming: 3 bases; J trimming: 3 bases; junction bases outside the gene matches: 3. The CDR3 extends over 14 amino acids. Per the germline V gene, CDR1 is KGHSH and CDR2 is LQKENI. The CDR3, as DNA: TGTGCCAGCTCACCCGGACAGGGGAACTACGAGCAGTACTTC. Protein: CASSPGQGNYEQYF.

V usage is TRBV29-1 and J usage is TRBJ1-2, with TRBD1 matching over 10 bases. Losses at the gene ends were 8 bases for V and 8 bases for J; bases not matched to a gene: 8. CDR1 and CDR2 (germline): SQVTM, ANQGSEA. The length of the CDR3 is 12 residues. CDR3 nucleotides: TGCAGCCTGGGACAGGGGCCAGGGGGCTACACCTTC. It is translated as CSLGQGPGGYTF.

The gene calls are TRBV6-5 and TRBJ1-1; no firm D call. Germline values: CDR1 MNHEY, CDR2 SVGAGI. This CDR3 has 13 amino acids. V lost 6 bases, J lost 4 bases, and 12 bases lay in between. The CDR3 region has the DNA TGTGCCAGCAGCCCGTCGAGCGTCACTGAAGCTTTCTTT. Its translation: CASSPSSVTEAFF.

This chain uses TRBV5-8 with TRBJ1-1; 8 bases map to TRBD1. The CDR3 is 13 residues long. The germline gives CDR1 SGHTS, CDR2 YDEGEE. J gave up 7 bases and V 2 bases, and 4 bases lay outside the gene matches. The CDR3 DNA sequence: TGTGCCAGCAGCTTTCAGGGGGCAATTGAAGCTTTCTTT. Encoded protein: CASSFQGAIEAFF.